This TCR beta chain was identified in a study of cytomegalovirus exposure and HLA in healthy donors. At the level of the study: Findings of an earlier analysis included about 100 million unique TCR beta sequences from roughly 200 million T cells. Of all 380 or so donors who were genotyped, roughly 81% belonged to the Caucasian-associated ancestry cluster.

PCR was performed using 60 Vbeta and 13 Jbeta primers. TCRdb's table, derived via immunoSEQ multiplex PCR, lists solely in-frame clones and lacks some. The sample shows around 200,000 clones, roughly four fifths of them seen only once. Of note for this clone: No antigen is known for it.

Whole-study results and caveats: Reportedly, diagnosis of cytomegalovirus status by the classifier showed high specificity and sensitivity. In vitro data verified a few CMV-associated chains as specific for CMV antigens.

This CDR3 contains 15 residues. Losses at the gene ends were 8 bases for V and 2 bases for J; bases not matched to a gene: 9. In germline, CDR1 is SEHNR, CDR2 FQNEAQ (reference sequence). This clonotype was sampled from a girl between 5 and 17 years old in good health and CMV-seronegative. Sequencing used PBMCs. The chain recombines TRBV7-9 with TRBJ2-3, with 8 nucleotides matching TRBD2. CDR3 sequence: CASGRREAYTDTQYF. The CDR3 DNA reads as TGTGCCAGCGGTCGGCGGGAGGCGTACACAGATACGCAGTATTTT.